This entry is about one T cell receptor (beta chain). This clone appeared a few times. Which antigen it targets is not known. No base qualities exist here, and no much larger clone lies one base off it. The germline V gene yields SQVTM for CDR1 and ANQGSEA for CDR2. The CDR3 sequence holds 11 residues, the cysteine and phenylalanine included. CDR3 DNA only is kept here, 33 bases in frame from base 1. Ends trimmed: V by 6 bases, J by 5 bases; bases unmatched to a gene: 4. One collaborating source in Seattle enrolled patients during active infection and followed them longitudinally through the course of disease. Whole blood was collected in K2EDTA tubes by collaborating institutions according to the institutions' own protocols. For TCRbeta analysis, collaborator samples were shipped as frozen whole blood, as isolated PBMCs, or as DNA extracted from either sample type. The data were taken from a study of blood T cell repertoires in COVID-19 (dated by TCRdb to 2020 to 2022). Describing the broader study: Collaborator samples came from the United States, Italy and Spain and covered acute and convalescent phases of COVID-19. The material from the prospective study consisted of cDNA or gDNA derived from T cells, B-cell-depleted T cells, or PBMCs. The dataset comprised deeply sampled blood TCRbeta repertoires from subjects exposed to, actively infected with, or recovered from COVID-19. The repertoires were released in a freely available public database intended as a resource for research on the immune response to SARS-CoV-2. Samples came from the ongoing ImmuneRACE study (first 160 participants) plus 1,254 subjects from 6 global collaborators. Nearly every sample came with metadata listing a de-identified subject ID, COVID-19 status, age in years and sex. Where HLA class I and class II types were available, the types were taken from metadata supplied by the sample provider, not from assay-based typing. General study outcomes and caveats: The quantity of clinical and demographic metadata differed by source and by participant and was supplied without curation.

The immunoSEQ Assay, a bias-controlled multiplex PCR, was used to amplify TCRbeta CDR3 regions from genomic DNA. The authors' pipeline ran thus. Nucleated cell counts per sample were estimated from amplification of reference gene primers within the assay. To quantify the absolute abundance of each unique TCRbeta CDR3 rearrangement, sequence reads were collapsed and filtered. For each sample, productive Simpson clonality was calculated as the square root of Simpson's diversity index over productive rearrangements. TCRdb took this table from immuneACCESS and kept in-frame rearrangements with V and J called. Such tables lack part of the clones; where checked against another copy, unresolved V genes explain under half of the gap, and the rest is unexplained. V and J calls plus clone size are reproduced from that table; the DNA served to infer D and trimming. Present in this sample are more than 350,000 clones, around 87% of which were seen just once. The top ten clonotypes cover about 10% of the sample.

What was sequenced was peripheral blood. The rearrangement joined TRBV29-1 to TRBJ2-7, with 7 middle bases fitting TRBD2. The TCR originated in a woman in her 30s with COVID-19, enrolled during active disease. The nucleotides read TGCAGCGTGGCGAGCGGGGACGAGCAGTACTTC. It codes for CSVASGDEQYF.